Presented here are 10 T cell receptor beta chains from one specimen sequenced in a study of blood T cell repertoires in COVID-19. Sequenced by immunoSEQ multiplex PCR; TCRdb stores in-frame clones only, minus some. The sample carries 250,000 to 400,000 clones, about nine tenths recorded once. Sequencing was done on a sample of peripheral blood. Receptors were obtained from a woman under 40 with COVID-19, enrolled during active disease.

The chain uses TRBV5-1 and TRBJ1-1; 9 bases line up with TRBD1. This CDR3 spans 13 amino acids. Germline V gene sequence: CDR1 SGHRS, CDR2 YFSETQ. The ends lost 9 bases at V and 3 bases at J; junction bases unmatched: 6. Here the CDR3 reads CATRTGADTEAFF. In DNA, the CDR3 is TGCGCCACCAGGACAGGGGCGGACACTGAAGCTTTCTTT.

J is TRBJ1-2 and V is TRBV27, with TRBD1 identical over 8 bases. Germline-derived CDR1 and CDR2 are MNHEY and SMNVEV (reference sequence). The CDR3 covers 16 residues. V dropped 2 bases and J dropped 4; count of bases not matched to a gene: 9. The CDR3 nucleotides are TGTGCCAGCAGTTTAACAGGGGGTCGACCGATCTATGGCTACACCTTC. Translated: CASSLTGGRPIYGYTF.

The chain's CDR3 is CASSYLVGGTEAFF. The CDR3 DNA reads as TGTGCCAGCAGTTATCTAGTGGGGGGAACTGAAGCTTTCTTT. The rearrangement links TRBV6-5 to TRBJ1-1, with a tentative D call TRBD1 (5 bases). This CDR3 contains 14 residues. V lost 3 bases, J lost 5 bases, and 13 bases lay in between. The germline V gene has CDR1 MNHEY and CDR2 SVGAGI.

The genes are TRBV13 and TRBJ2-7; D is undetermined. Germline loops: CDR1 PRHDT, CDR2 FYEKMQ (reference sequence). The CDR3 contains 12 residues. V was shortened by 4 bases and J by 3 bases, with 7 bases between the two germline ends. CDR3 sequence: CASSSTGYEQYF. The CDR3 DNA reads as TGTGCCAGCAGCTCAACTGGCTACGAGCAGTACTTC.

This chain links TRBV28 with TRBJ2-7; TRBD2 matches 10 bases. CDR3 length: 15 amino acids. Per germline, CDR1 MDHEN and CDR2 SYDVKM. Trimming took 9 bases from V and 0 from J; bases not matched to a gene: 8. The CDR3, as DNA: TGTGCCAGTGGGACACTAGCGGGACTCTCCTACGAGCAGTACTTC. It specifies CASGTLAGLSYEQYF.

The chain has TRBV5-1 and TRBJ1-5; no clear D. The CDR3 totals 14 residues. V was trimmed by 0 bases and J by 7 bases, leaving 11 bases between them. Germline V CDR1 and CDR2: SGHRS, YFSETQ. CDR3 amino acids: CASSLEEGSQPQHF. CDR3 sequence (DNA): TGCGCCAGCAGCTTGGAAGAGGGATCACAGCCCCAGCATTTT. The full variable domain, rest sourced from reference TRBV5-1 and TRBJ1-5, is KAGVTQTPRYLIKTRGQQVTLSCSPISGHRSVSWYQQTPGQGLQFLFEYFSETQRNKGNFPGRFSGRQFSNSRSEMNVSTLELGDSALYLCASSLEEGSQPQHFGDGTRLSIL.

The chain links TRBV11-2 to TRBJ2-3, with 11 nucleotides matching TRBD2. The germline V gene has CDR1 SGHAT and CDR2 FQNNGV. The junction had 5 bases not matched to a gene; V was cut back by 4 bases and J by 5 bases. The CDR3 contains 15 residues. The CDR3 loop is CASSSLAGVGDTQYF. CDR3 coding DNA: TGTGCCAGCAGCTCACTAGCGGGAGTAGGAGATACGCAGTATTTT. Combining the CDR3 with reference TRBV11-2 and TRBJ2-3 gives the whole variable domain EAGVAQSPRYKIIEKRQSVAFWCNPISGHATLYWYQQILGQGPKLLIQFQNNGVVDDSQLPKDRFSAERLKGVDSTLKIQPAKLEDSAVYLCASSSLAGVGDTQYFGPGTRLTVL.

V usage is TRBV6-5 and J usage is TRBJ1-2; TRBD1 might be the D (5 bases). The CDR3 is made up of 15 amino acids. Germline assignment: CDR1 MNHEY and CDR2 SVGAGI. V lost 9 bases to trimming and J lost 0 bases, with 17 bases between them. CDR3 coding DNA: TGTGCCAGTCACCCTCTGGGGCCTACTAACTATGGCTACACCTTC. Translated, it gives CASHPLGPTNYGYTF.

Details on this clone: Other DNA sequences in this sample translate to the same CDR3. The gene calls are TRBV7-3 and TRBJ1-3; D unclear. This CDR3 is 14 amino acids long. The germline V and J ends were trimmed by 5 bases and 1 base, with 9 bases remaining between them. Germline CDR1 SGHTA, CDR2 FQGTGA. CDR3 bases: TGTGCCAGCAGCCCCGGAGGGTCTGGAAACACCATATATTTT. It specifies CASSPGGSGNTIYF. The whole variable domain, filled in from reference TRBV7-3 and TRBJ1-3, reads GAGVSQTPSNKVTEKGKYVELRCDPISGHTALYWYRQSLGQGPEFLIYFQGTGAADDSGLPNDRFFAVRPEGSVSTLKIQRTERGDSAVYLCASSPGGSGNTIYFGEGSWLTVV.

This chain joins TRBV2 and TRBJ1-4; 9 bases are a match to TRBD1. Germline V gene sequence: CDR1 SNHLY, CDR2 FYNNEI. V was clipped by 5 bases and J by 0 bases; unmatched bases: 1. The CDR3 runs 15 residues. Here the CDR3 reads CASSRTGATNEKLFF. The CDR3, as DNA: TGTGCCAGCAGTCGGACAGGGGCAACTAATGAAAAACTGTTTTTT.